A single sample is the source of the 25 T cell receptor beta chains below, sequenced in a study of blood T cells in healthy people across ages (dated by TCRdb to the mid-2010s). Library preparation was by 5' RACE. Sequencing was carried out with an Illumina HiSeq 2500. A second PCR of roughly 7 to 12 cycles was run with a J-beta primer mix and a sample-barcoded 5' primer. Using fastp at Q25 and MiXCR, TCRdb reprocessed the public reads and kept productive beta chains. Every CDR3 protein is listed once, alongside the most common genes and DNA of its rows. Here the sample has about 800,000 distinct CDR3 sequences; about 62% occur a single time. Approximately 21% of the sample rests with the top ten. Sequencing used blood. The source is a man aged 30 to 39 in good health.

The chain carries TRBV12-3 or TRBV12-4 and TRBJ2-7; 7 nucleotides line up with TRBD1. After removal of 5 bases from V and 5 bases from J, the junction contained 9 bases not matched to a gene. The CDR3 is 14 amino acids. CDR3 region: CASSGNRGLDEQYF. The CDR3 DNA reads as TGTGCCAGCAGTGGAAACAGGGGTCTGGACGAGCAGTACTTC.

The rearrangement links TRBV29-1 to TRBJ2-1, with a possible D match to TRBD2 (7 bases). CDR1 SQVTM and CDR2 ANQGSEA come from the germline V gene. The CDR3 consists of 11 residues. Deletions cut 7 bases from V and 13 bases from J, with 17 bases between. CDR3 in DNA: TGCAGCGCCCGGACTAGGGGGACCCAGTTCTTC. Its protein product is CSARTRGTQFF.

This chain uses TRBV6-5 with TRBJ2-1, with a tentative D call TRBD2 (6 bases). CDR1 and CDR2 (germline): MNHEY, SVGAGI. Between the trimmed V and J ends, which lost 2 bases and 4 bases, there was a span of 15 bases. This CDR3 has 16 residues. The CDR3 spells CASSYGAGGAYNEQFF. For the CDR3, the DNA is TGTGCCAGCAGTTACGGGGCAGGCGGGGCTTACAATGAGCAGTTCTTC.

This chain joins TRBV29-1 and TRBJ2-2; D may be TRBD1 (5 bases). Trimming stripped 5 bases from V and 2 bases from J, with 9 bases between. The CDR3 runs to 13 residues. From germline, CDR1 is SQVTM and CDR2 ANQGSEA. CDR3: CSVWTSNTGELFF. The CDR3 nucleotides are TGCAGCGTTTGGACATCAAACACCGGGGAGCTGTTTTTT.

This sequence joins TRBV20-1 and TRBJ2-5; no reliable D call. The CDR3 has 10 amino acids. V lost 5 bases to trimming and J lost 5 bases, with 6 bases between them. The V gene's germline CDR1 is DFQATT and CDR2 SNEGSKA (reference sequence). The CDR3 loop is CSAAWETQYF. The CDR3 region has the DNA TGCAGTGCTGCCTGGGAGACCCAGTACTTC.

The V gene is TRBV29-1, the J gene TRBJ1-2; D is possibly TRBD1 (6 bases). Trimming removed 1 base from V and 8 bases from J, with 11 bases in between. The CDR3 contains 12 residues. Germline V gene lookup returns CDR1 SQVTM and CDR2 ANQGSEA. DNA for the CDR3: TGCAGCGTTGAAGCAGGGGCGGAGGGCTACACCTTC. Its protein product is CSVEAGAEGYTF.

This clonotype was counted a few times. The rearrangement links TRBV20-1 to TRBJ2-5; D possibly corresponds to TRBD2 (5 bases). The ends were cut back, 3 bases at V and 2 bases at J, with 13 bases in the middle. Germline-derived CDR1 and CDR2 are DFQATT and SNEGSKA (reference sequence). The CDR3 has 14 amino acids. The CDR3 loop is CSASWERIQETQYF. The CDR3 region has the DNA TGCAGTGCTAGCTGGGAGCGGATACAAGAGACCCAGTACTTC.

This chain's CDR3 is CATKQGRSYYGYTF. The CDR3 nucleotides are TGTGCCACCAAGCAGGGTCGCTCCTACTATGGCTACACCTTC. The chain recombines TRBV6-1 with TRBJ1-2; weak D call: TRBD1 (5 bases). V shed 10 bases and J shed 3 bases, with 18 bases lying between them. The germline CDR1 and CDR2 sequences are MNHNS and SASEGT. The CDR3 length is 14 residues.

V usage is TRBV5-1 and J usage is TRBJ2-5; 11 bases match TRBD1. The CDR3 sequence is 15 residues long. Germline V gives CDR1 SGHRS, CDR2 YFSETQ. The V segment lost 1 base and the J segment 11 bases; nucleotides outside the gene matches: 10. The CDR3 protein is CASSLLGQGALEQYF. In DNA, the CDR3 is TGCGCCAGCAGCTTGCTAGGACAGGGGGCGCTTGAGCAGTACTTC.

About this clonotype itself: This sequence may be a read error, since a much larger clone differs from it by one base. This chain joins TRBV7-9 and TRBJ2-2; D uncertain. V was clipped by 6 bases and J by 6 bases, with 5 bases between them. The CDR3 runs to 11 residues. The germline CDR1 and CDR2 sequences are SEHNR and FQNEAQ (reference sequence). The CDR3 DNA follows: TGTGCCAGCAGACAAGCCGGGGAGCTGTTTTTT. The encoded protein is CASRQAGELFF.

This clonotype has only a few counts. V usage is TRBV7-2 and J usage is TRBJ2-5; 8 bases are shared with TRBD2. The CDR3 extends over 15 amino acids. Trimming at V came to 5 bases and at J to 0 bases, leaving 5 bases not matched to a gene. Germline V CDR1 and CDR2: SGHTA, FQGNSA. The CDR3 loop reads CASSKGLGNQETQYF. In DNA, the CDR3 is TGTGCCAGCAGCAAGGGACTAGGGAACCAAGAGACCCAGTACTTC.

A single count supports this clonotype. The V gene is TRBV20-1, the J gene TRBJ1-1; tentative D call: TRBD1 (6 bases). The CDR3 totals 13 residues. Per the germline V gene, CDR1 is DFQATT and CDR2 is SNEGSKA (reference sequence). Trimming stripped 4 bases from V and 4 bases from J, with 13 bases between. CDR3 in amino acids: CSATQGGPTEAFF. The CDR3 bases are TGCAGTGCTACACAGGGCGGTCCCACTGAAGCTTTCTTT.

This chain links TRBV29-1 with TRBJ2-5, with TRBD1 identical over 7 bases. J gave up 2 bases and V 6 bases, and 6 bases lay outside the gene matches. The CDR3 consists of 13 residues. Looked up from germline, CDR1 is SQVTM and CDR2 is ANQGSEA. In DNA form, the CDR3 reads TGCAGCGTCCCAGCGACAGGGCAAGAGACCCAGTACTTC. Amino acids: CSVPATGQETQYF.

The chain joins TRBV20-1 to TRBJ1-2; D gene unclear. The germline V and J ends were trimmed by 0 bases and 4 bases, with 12 bases remaining between them. The CDR3 contains 14 residues. Germline CDR1 DFQATT, CDR2 SNEGSKA (reference sequence). The CDR3 sequence: CSARDKNDLYGYTF. For the CDR3, the DNA is TGCAGTGCTAGAGATAAGAATGATCTCTATGGCTACACCTTC.

The rearrangement links TRBV7-2 to TRBJ2-1; 12 nucleotides agree with TRBD2. V lost 11 bases, J lost 0 bases, and 14 bases stayed unmatched. Per germline, CDR1 SGHTA and CDR2 FQGNSA. The CDR3 totals 18 residues. CDR3 sequence: CASGRASGGVSSYNEQFF. In DNA, the CDR3 is TGTGCCTCAGGGAGGGCTAGCGGGGGGGTCAGCTCCTACAATGAGCAGTTCTTC.

The V gene is TRBV30, the J gene TRBJ2-1; D is uncertain. Germline assignment: CDR1 GTSNPN and CDR2 SVGIG (reference sequence). The CDR3 has 13 residues. V dropped 2 bases and J dropped 8 bases, with 13 bases sitting between them. The chain's CDR3 is CAWSPASGYEQFF. CDR3 coding DNA: TGTGCCTGGAGTCCGGCCTCGGGCTATGAGCAGTTCTTC.

This chain links TRBV10-3 with TRBJ2-3; 9 bases are a match to TRBD2. V dropped 4 bases and J dropped 6; count of bases not matched to a gene: 2. There are 13 residues in the CDR3. Per the germline V gene, CDR1 is ENHRY and CDR2 is SYGVKD. The DNA for the CDR3 is TGTGCCATCAGTGCTAGCGGGAAGGATACGCAGTATTTT. Translation: CAISASGKDTQYF.

The V call is TRBV15, the J call TRBJ2-1; 7 positions agree with TRBD1. J lost 0 bases, V lost 2 bases, and 4 bases had no gene match. CDR1 is LNHNV and CDR2 is YYDKDF in the germline V gene (reference sequence). The CDR3 totals 16 residues. CDR3 sequence: CATSRKQGISYNEQFF. The DNA for the CDR3 is TGTGCCACCAGCAGAAAACAGGGGATCTCCTACAATGAGCAGTTCTTC.

The chain uses TRBV29-1 and TRBJ2-1; 10 bases fit TRBD1. V gave up 7 bases and J gave up 0 bases; unmatched junction bases: 15. Germline V gene lookup returns CDR1 SQVTM and CDR2 ANQGSEA. The CDR3 contains 18 residues. The CDR3 is CSARLRDRGHGSYNEQFF. CDR3 nucleotide sequence: TGCAGCGCTCGTCTACGGGACAGGGGACATGGCTCCTACAATGAGCAGTTCTTC.

This chain joins TRBV28 and TRBJ2-3, with TRBD1 identical over 7 bases. CDR1 MDHEN and CDR2 SYDVKM come from the germline V gene. The J segment lost 3 bases and the V segment lost 4 bases, leaving 4 bases of the junction unmatched. This CDR3 has 14 residues. The CDR3 DNA is TGTGCCAGCAGTTCGGGACAGTTAACAGATACGCAGTATTTT. Protein: CASSSGQLTDTQYF. Drawing the rest from reference TRBV28 and TRBJ2-3, the complete variable domain is DVKVTQSSRYLVKRTGEKVFLECVQDMDHENMFWYRQDPGLGLRLIYFSYDVKMKEKGDIPEGYSVSREKKERFSLILESASTNQTSMYLCASSSGQLTDTQYFGPGTRLTVL.

This chain uses TRBV12-5 with TRBJ2-1, with D tentatively TRBD1 (5 bases). This CDR3 comprises 12 residues. The germline V gene has CDR1 LGHNT and CDR2 FRNRAP. Trimming left V 3 bases short and J 8 bases short, with 8 bases between. The CDR3: CASGFKGHEQFF. Written as DNA, the CDR3 is TGTGCTAGTGGTTTCAAGGGGCATGAGCAGTTCTTC.

J is TRBJ2-1 and V is TRBV20-1, with 11 positions matching TRBD2. The germline V gene encodes CDR1 DFQATT and CDR2 SNEGSKA (reference sequence). The CDR3 length is 16 residues. J gave up 3 bases and V 6 bases, and 10 bases lay outside the gene matches. The CDR3 DNA follows: TGCAGTGCCCGACTAGCGGGATCACGAAACTACAATGAGCAGTTCTTC. It specifies CSARLAGSRNYNEQFF.

The V and J genes are TRBV11-2 and TRBJ2-1; 9 positions agree with TRBD2. Germline V gives CDR1 SGHAT, CDR2 FQNNGV. CDR3 size: 15 residues. V gave up 5 bases and J gave up 2 bases; unmatched junction bases: 4. CDR3 sequence (DNA): TGTGCCAGCAGCCAGACTAGCGGTACCTACAATGAGCAGTTCTTC. Protein product: CASSQTSGTYNEQFF.

V gene TRBV9 combines with J gene TRBJ2-1, with TRBD2 matching 7 bases. The junction had 13 bases not matched to a gene; V was cut back by 0 bases and J by 7 bases. CDR1 SGDLS and CDR2 YYNGEE come from the germline V gene. CDR3 length equals 17 residues. Here the CDR3 DNA reads TGTGCCAGCAGCGTAGGGGCCGGGGGGATGAATTTTAATGAGCAGTTCTTC. It encodes CASSVGAGGMNFNEQFF.

The V call is TRBV7-9, the J call TRBJ2-7, with TRBD2 identical over 8 bases. CDR3 size: 15 residues. Germline trimming cut 1 base from V and 7 bases from J; bases unmatched to any gene: 9. Germline V gene sequence: CDR1 SEHNR, CDR2 FQNEAQ (reference sequence). The CDR3 nucleotides are TGTGCCAGCAGCTTAGGAGCGGGAGCCTCGAGGGAGCAGTACTTC. Protein product: CASSLGAGASREQYF.